Only a few counts were recorded for the clone carrying this T cell receptor (beta chain). This record belongs to a study of human T cells and chemical hapten exposure. Regarding time point: patch test 3, about 24 weeks after DPC sensitization. This sample's treatment: therapeutic diphenylcyclopropenone sensitization with weekly scalp DPC. Original analysis: A per-sample median of around 100,000 TCRs was observed, with a range of roughly 20,000 to 690,600. TCRdb called the RACE reads again in MiXCR, with one record for every CDR3 protein. The V and J calls come from TCRdb's annotation, not from the publication. The sample lists 95,000 to 150,000 distinct CDR3 sequences; over 9% were seen once. Germline assignment: CDR1 MNHEY and CDR2 SVGAGI. This CDR3 contains 14 residues. The V and J ends lost 2 bases and 6 bases respectively, with 11 bases between them.

The sequencing used whole blood, collected in connection with sensitization to the hapten diphenylcyclopropenone (DPC). This receptor was taken from a woman between 50 and 59 years old with alopecia areata. Some clones in this sample may be carry-over from other donors' samples. This chain uses TRBV6-5 with TRBJ2-1, with D possibly TRBD1 on 6 matching bases. CDR3 bases: TGTGCCAGCAGTTACGTGAGGGGGACCAATGAGCAGTTCTTC. This codes for CASSYVRGTNEQFF.